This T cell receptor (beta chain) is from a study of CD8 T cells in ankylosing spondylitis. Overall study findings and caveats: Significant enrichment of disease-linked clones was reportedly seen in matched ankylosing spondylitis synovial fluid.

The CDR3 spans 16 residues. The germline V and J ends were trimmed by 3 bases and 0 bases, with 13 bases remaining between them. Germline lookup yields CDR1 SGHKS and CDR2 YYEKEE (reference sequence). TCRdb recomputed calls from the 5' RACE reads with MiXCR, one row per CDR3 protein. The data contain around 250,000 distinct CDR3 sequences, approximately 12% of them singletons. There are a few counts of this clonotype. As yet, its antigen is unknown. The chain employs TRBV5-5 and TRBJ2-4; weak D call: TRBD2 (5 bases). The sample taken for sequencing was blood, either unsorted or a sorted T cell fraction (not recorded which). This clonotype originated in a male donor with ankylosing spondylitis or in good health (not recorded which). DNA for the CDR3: TGTGCCAGCAGCTACCAGGACTTACGAGCCAAAAACATTCAGTACTTC. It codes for CASSYQDLRAKNIQYF.